This section outlines one T cell receptor (beta chain) sequence together with its context. Its matching antigen is unknown. A much larger clonotype is one base distant, so this may be a read error. The entry originates in a study of naive and memory T cell subsets. Both TRBC1 and TRBC2 were covered by a beta constant-region primer of two equimolar oligonucleotides. Ligated cDNA was amplified by four rounds of PCR with nested alpha and beta constant-region primers and SP2. TCRdb fed the UMI-ligation and nested PCR reads into MiXCR, producing one record per CDR3 protein. The sample records some 110,000 distinct CDR3 sequences, about 15% being singletons. The study, taken as a whole, reports: Naive repertoires, especially CD8, held a few larger clonotypes, possibly memory cells re-expressing CD45RA.

Germline loops: CDR1 MNHNY, CDR2 SVGAGI (reference sequence). Trimming pared 2 bases from V and 5 bases from J, leaving 15 bases between. This CDR3 is 16 amino acids long. The sequence was obtained from a human donor in good health. The V call is TRBV6-6, the J call TRBJ1-4; the D gene is possibly TRBD1 (5 bases). The material sequenced was naive CD8+ T cells from blood. CDR3 loop: CASSYQLGGRNEKLFF. The CDR3 nucleotides are TGTGCCAGCAGTTACCAGTTGGGGGGGAGGAATGAAAAACTGTTTTTT.